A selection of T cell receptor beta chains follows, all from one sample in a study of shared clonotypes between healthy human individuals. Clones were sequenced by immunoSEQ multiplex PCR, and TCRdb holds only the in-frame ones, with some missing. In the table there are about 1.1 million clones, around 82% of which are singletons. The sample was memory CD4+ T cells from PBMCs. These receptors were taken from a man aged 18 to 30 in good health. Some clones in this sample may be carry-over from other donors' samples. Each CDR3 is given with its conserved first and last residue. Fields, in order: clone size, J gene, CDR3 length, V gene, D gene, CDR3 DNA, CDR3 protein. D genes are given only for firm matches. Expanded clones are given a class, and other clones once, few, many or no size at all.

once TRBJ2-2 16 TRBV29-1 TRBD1 TGCAGCGTTCCCCGACAGGGTGGATCGAACACCGGGGAGCTGTTTTTT CSVPRQGGSNTGELFF
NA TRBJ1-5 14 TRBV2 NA TGTGCCAGCAGTGAAGACAGGGCATGGCAGCCCCAGCATTTT CASSEDRAWQPQHF
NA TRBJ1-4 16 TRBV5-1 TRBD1 TGCGCCAGCAGCCAAGACAGGGCCGAAACTAATGAAAAACTGTTTTTT CASSQDRAETNEKLFF
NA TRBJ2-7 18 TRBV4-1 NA TGCGCCAGCAGCCAAGGAACTCAAACGGGACCGAGGTCCTACGAGCAGTACTTC CASSQGTQTGPRSYEQYF
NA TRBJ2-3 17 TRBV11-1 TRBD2 TGTGCCAGCAGCTCCCCGTGGGGGGAGGGCCTTACAGATACGCAGTATTTT CASSSPWGEGLTDTQYF
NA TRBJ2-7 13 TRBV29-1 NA TGCAGCGTTGTCCGGGGCGCGGGTCGGGAGCAGTACTTC CSVVRGAGREQYF
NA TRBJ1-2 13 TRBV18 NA TGTGCCAGCTCACCAGATCCGACCCATGGCTACACCTTC CASSPDPTHGYTF
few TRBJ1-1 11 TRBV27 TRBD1 TGTGCCAGCAGTTCGACAGGGAAAGCTTTCTTT CASSSTGKAFF
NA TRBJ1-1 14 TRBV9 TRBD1 TGTGCCAGCAGCGGATACAGGGGGAACACTGAAGCTTTCTTT CASSGYRGNTEAFF
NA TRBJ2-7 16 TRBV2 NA TGTGCCAGCAGTGAGGTTGGGGCAGGGCCCTCCTACGAGCAGTACTTC CASSEVGAGPSYEQYF
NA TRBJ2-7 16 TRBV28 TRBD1 TGTGCCAGCAGTTTGGGACAGCGGCTCAGCTCCTACGAGCAGTACTTC CASSLGQRLSSYEQYF
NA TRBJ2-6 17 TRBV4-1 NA TGCGCCAGCAGCCAAGACCCGGACGCTTCTGGGGCCAACGTCCTGACTTTC CASSQDPDASGANVLTF
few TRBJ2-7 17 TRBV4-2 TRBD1 TGTGCCAGCAGCCAAGCCCCTGGGGGACAGGGGACCTACGAGCAGTACTTC CASSQAPGGQGTYEQYF
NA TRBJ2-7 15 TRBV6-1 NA TGTGCCAGCAGACCCCGTCCCCGAATAACCTACGAGCAGTACTTC CASRPRPRITYEQYF
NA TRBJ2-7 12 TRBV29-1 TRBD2 TGCAGCGTTGTACCAGCGGGGTACGAGCAGTACTTC CSVVPAGYEQYF
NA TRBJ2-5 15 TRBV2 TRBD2 TGTGCCAGCAAGGCTAGCGGGACGAAGGCGGAGACCCAGTACTTC CASKASGTKAETQYF
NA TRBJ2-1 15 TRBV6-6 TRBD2 TGTGCCAGCAGGGTAGTAGCGGGAGCGGGCAATGAGCAGTTCTTC CASRVVAGAGNEQFF
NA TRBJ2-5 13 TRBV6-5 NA TGTGCCAGCAGTTACTCCTGGAAAGAGACCCAGTACTTC CASSYSWKETQYF
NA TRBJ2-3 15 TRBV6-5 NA TGTGCCAGCAGTTACGGACCGGCCGGCACAGATACGCAGTATTTT CASSYGPAGTDTQYF
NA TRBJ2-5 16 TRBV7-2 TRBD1 TGTGCCAGCAGCTTAGTTGGGACAGGGCCGCAAGAGACCCAGTACTTC CASSLVGTGPQETQYF
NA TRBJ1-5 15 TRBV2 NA TGTGCCAGCAGTGAAAGAGGGGTCCCAAGTCAGCCCCAGCATTTT CASSERGVPSQPQHF
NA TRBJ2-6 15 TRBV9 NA TGTGCCAGCAGCAAAGACAGTTGGCAATCCAACGTCCTGACTTTC CASSKDSWQSNVLTF
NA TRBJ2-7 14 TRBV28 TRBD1 TGTGCCAGCAAATGGGGGACAGGGCCCTACGAGCAGTACTTC CASKWGTGPYEQYF
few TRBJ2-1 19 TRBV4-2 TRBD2 TGTGCCAGCAGCCAAGATACTAGCGGGGGGGCTGGGAGGCGCGCTGAGCAGTTCTTC CASSQDTSGGAGRRAEQFF
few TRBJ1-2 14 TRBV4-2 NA TGTGCCAGCAGCCAAGGACCGGGACGGGAAGACTACACCTTC CASSQGPGREDYTF
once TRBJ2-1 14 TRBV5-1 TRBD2 TGCGCCAGCAGTACTAGCGGGATGTTCAATGAGCAGTTCTTC CASSTSGMFNEQFF
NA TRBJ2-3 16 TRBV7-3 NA TGTGCCAGCAGCACCTTTGGGGGAGGCGGCACAGATACGCAGTATTTT CASSTFGGGGTDTQYF
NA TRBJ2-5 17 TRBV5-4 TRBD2 TGTGCCAGCAGCTTTCGACTTTTCGGGCTAGCGGAAGAGACCCAGTACTTC CASSFRLFGLAEETQYF
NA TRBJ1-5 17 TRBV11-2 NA TGTGCCAGCAGCTTAGGATTGGGGGGAAGGAGTTATGAGCCCCAGCATTTT CASSLGLGGRSYEPQHF
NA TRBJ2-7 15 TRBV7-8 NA TGTGCCAGCAGCCCCCATCGGATTTTCTCCTACGAGCAGTACTTC CASSPHRIFSYEQYF
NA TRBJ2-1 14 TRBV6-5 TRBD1 TGTGCCAGCAGCCCTCGACAGGGACGGAATGAGCAGTTCTTC CASSPRQGRNEQFF
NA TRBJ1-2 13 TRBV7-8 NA TGTGCCAGCAGCCCGACGGCAAACTATGGCTACACCTTC CASSPTANYGYTF
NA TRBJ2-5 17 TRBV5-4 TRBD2 TGTGCCAGCAGCACCGCCGGGACTAGCGGCTCTCAAGAGACCCAGTACTTC CASSTAGTSGSQETQYF
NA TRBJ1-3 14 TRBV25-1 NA TGTGCCAGCACCCCCTCGGACAGAGGAAACACCATATATTTT CASTPSDRGNTIYF
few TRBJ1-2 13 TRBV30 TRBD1 TGTGCCTGCCACAGGGGGGGTGGCTATGGCTACACCTTC CACHRGGGYGYTF
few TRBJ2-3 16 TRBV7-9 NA TGTGCCAGCAGCTCCCTACCGGCAGGACGCACAGATACGCAGTATTTT CASSSLPAGRTDTQYF
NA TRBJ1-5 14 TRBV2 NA TGTGCCAGCCACACAGGGAAAAGCAATCAGCCCCAGCATTTT CASHTGKSNQPQHF
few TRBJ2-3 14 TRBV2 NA TGTGCCAGCAGTGGACGGGCCAACACAGATACGCAGTATTTT CASSGRANTDTQYF
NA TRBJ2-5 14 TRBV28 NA TGTGCCAGCAGTCCCCCTCAGGGTCGAGAGACCCAGTACTTC CASSPPQGRETQYF
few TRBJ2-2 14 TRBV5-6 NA TGTGCCAGCAGCTTGGGGAACAGGCCAGGGGAGCTGTTTTTT CASSLGNRPGELFF
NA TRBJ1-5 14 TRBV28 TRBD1 TGTGCCAGCAGTTTGAATCAGGGGGTTCAGCCCCAGCATTTT CASSLNQGVQPQHF
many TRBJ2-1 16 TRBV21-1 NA TGTGCCAGCAGCAAGGTTAGTAGAGGGTTGAGCAATGAGCAGTTCTTC CASSKVSRGLSNEQFF
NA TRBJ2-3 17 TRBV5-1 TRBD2 TGCGCCAGCAGCTTGAGGCTAGCGGGGCTCCTGTCGGATACGCAGTATTTT CASSLRLAGLLSDTQYF
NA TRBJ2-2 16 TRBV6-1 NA TGTGCCAGCAGTGAAAACAGGGTGTTTTGGACCGGGGAGCTGTTTTTT CASSENRVFWTGELFF
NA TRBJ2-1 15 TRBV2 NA TGTGCCAGCAGTGAACAGGGGTGGGAGTCCTATGAGCAGTTCTTC CASSEQGWESYEQFF
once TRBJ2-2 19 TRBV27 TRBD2 TGTGCCAGCAGTCCCCGAGCCTTAAGCGGGAGGGGGAACACCGGGGAGCTGTTTTTT CASSPRALSGRGNTGELFF
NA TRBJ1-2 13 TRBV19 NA TGTGCCAGTAGTATAGACAGACAGTATGGCTATACCTTC CASSIDRQYGYTF
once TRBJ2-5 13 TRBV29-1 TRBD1 TGCAGCGTTGACAGGGGGCGGCAAGAGACCCAGTACTTC CSVDRGRQETQYF
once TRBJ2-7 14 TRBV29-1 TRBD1 TGCAGCGTTGAAGGGGACAGGGGGATCTACGAGCAGTACTTC CSVEGDRGIYEQYF
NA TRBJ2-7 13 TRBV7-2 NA TGTGCCAGCAGCCGAAACTACCGGGACCATCAGTACTTC CASSRNYRDHQYF
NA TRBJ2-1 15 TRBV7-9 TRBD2 TGTGCCAGCAGCTTGGGAAGCGGGAGAGGTAATGAGCAGTTCTTC CASSLGSGRGNEQFF
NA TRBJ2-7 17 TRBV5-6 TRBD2 TGTGCCAGCAGCCCGGGACTAGCGGGAGTCAAATCCTACGAGCAGTACTTC CASSPGLAGVKSYEQYF